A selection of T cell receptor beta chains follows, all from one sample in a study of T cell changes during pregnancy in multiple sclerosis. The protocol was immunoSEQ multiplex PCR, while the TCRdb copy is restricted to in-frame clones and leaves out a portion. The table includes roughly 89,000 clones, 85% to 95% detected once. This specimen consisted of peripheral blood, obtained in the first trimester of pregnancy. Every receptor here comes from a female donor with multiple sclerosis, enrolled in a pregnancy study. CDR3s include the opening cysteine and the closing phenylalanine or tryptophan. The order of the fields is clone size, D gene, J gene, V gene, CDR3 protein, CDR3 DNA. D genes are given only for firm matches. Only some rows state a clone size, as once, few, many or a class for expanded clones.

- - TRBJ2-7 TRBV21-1 CASSSQGAGPSYEQYF TGTGCCAGCAGCAGCCAGGGAGCGGGACCATCCTACGAGCAGTACTTC
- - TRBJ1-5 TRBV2 CASSPEGGWQPQHF TGTGCCAGCAGCCCGGAGGGCGGTTGGCAGCCCCAGCATTTT
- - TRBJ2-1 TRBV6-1 CASRDSRWFF TGTGCCAGCAGGGACAGTAGGTGGTTCTTC
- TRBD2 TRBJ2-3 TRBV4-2 CASSQPDGLETDTQYF TGTGCCAGCAGCCAACCCGACGGACTAGAAACAGATACGCAGTATTTT
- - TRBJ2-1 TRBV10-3 CAISDPGEGVYNEQFF TGTGCCATCAGTGACCCCGGTGAGGGGGTCTACAATGAGCAGTTCTTC
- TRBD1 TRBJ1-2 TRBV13 CASSLSGQLFYGYTF TGTGCCAGCAGCTTGTCGGGACAGCTCTTTTATGGCTACACCTTC
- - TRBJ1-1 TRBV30 CAWSTSRGYTEAFF TGTGCCTGGAGCACCAGTCGAGGGTACACTGAAGCTTTCTTT
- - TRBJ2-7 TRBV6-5 CASIDREAYEQYF TGTGCCAGCATAGACAGGGAGGCCTACGAGCAGTACTTC
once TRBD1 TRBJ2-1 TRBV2 CASSRTGGTYNEQFF TGTGCCAGCAGCCGGACAGGGGGTACCTACAATGAGCAGTTCTTC
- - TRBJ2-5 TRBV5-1 CASSLALRNGETQYF TGCGCCAGCAGCTTGGCGCTTCGAAACGGAGAGACCCAGTACTTC
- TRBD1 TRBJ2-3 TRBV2 CASSERQGRGTQYF TGTGCCAGCAGTGAACGACAGGGCCGAGGTACGCAGTATTTT
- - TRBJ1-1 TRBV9 CASSVGGSTAFF TGTGCCAGCAGCGTAGGGGGCAGCACAGCTTTCTTT
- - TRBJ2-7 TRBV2 CASSEGPGTYEQYF TGTGCCAGCAGTGAGGGCCCGGGAACCTACGAGCAGTACTTC
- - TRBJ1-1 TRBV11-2 CASSDIGGTEAFF TGTGCCAGCAGCGACATTGGAGGCACTGAAGCTTTCTTT
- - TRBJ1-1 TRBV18 CASSPDEGRTEAFF TGTGCCAGCTCACCAGACGAGGGGAGGACCGAAGCTTTCTTT
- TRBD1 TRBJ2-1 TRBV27 CASSFSTGEVGNEQFF TGTGCCAGCAGTTTCTCGACAGGGGAAGTCGGGAATGAGCAGTTCTTC
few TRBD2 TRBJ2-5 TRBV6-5 CASSYRLAETQETQYF TGTGCCAGCAGTTACCGACTAGCGGAGACACAAGAGACCCAGTACTTC
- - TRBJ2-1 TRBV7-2 CASSFQWASYNEQFF TGTGCCAGCAGCTTTCAATGGGCGTCCTACAATGAGCAGTTCTTC
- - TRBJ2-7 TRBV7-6 CASSLAQAGALYEQYF TGTGCCAGCAGCTTAGCGCAGGCAGGGGCCCTTTACGAGCAGTACTTC